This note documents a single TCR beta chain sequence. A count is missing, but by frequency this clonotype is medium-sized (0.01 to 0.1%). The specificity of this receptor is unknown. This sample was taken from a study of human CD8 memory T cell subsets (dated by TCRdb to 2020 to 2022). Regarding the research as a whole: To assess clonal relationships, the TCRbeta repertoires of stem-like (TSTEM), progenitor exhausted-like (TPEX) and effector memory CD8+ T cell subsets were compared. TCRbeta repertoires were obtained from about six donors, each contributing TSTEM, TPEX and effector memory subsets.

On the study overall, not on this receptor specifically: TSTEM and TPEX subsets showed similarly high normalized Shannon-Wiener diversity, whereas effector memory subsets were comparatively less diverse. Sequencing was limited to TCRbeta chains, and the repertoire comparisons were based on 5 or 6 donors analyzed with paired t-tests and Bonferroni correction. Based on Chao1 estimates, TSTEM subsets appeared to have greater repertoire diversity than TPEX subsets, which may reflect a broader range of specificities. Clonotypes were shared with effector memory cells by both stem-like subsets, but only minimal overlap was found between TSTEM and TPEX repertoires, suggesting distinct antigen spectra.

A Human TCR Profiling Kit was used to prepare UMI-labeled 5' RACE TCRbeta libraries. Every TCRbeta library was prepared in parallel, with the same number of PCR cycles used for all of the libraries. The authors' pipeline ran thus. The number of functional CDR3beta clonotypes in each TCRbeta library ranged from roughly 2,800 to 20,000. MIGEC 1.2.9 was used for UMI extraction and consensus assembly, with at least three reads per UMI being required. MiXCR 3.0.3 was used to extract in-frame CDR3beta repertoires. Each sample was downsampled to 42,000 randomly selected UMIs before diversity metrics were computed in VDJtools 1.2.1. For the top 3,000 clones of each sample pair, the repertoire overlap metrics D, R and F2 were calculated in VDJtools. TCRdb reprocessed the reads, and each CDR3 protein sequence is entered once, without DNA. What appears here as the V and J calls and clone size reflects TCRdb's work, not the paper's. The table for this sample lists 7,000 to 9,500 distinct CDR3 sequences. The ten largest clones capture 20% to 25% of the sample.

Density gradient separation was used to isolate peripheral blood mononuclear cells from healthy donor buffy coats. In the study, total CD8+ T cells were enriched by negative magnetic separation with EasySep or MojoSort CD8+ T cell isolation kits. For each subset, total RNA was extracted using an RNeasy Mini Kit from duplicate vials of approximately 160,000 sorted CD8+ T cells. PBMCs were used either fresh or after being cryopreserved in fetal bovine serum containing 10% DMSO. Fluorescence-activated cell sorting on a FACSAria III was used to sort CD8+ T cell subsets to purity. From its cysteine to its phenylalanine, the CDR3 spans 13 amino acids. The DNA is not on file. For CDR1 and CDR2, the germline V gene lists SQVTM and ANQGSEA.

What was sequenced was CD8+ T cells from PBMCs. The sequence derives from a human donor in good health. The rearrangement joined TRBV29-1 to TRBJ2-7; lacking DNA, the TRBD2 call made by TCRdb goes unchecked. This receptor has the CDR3 CSVASSFSYEQYF.